The following is a TCR beta chain sequence with its context. What it binds is unknown. V lost 1 base and J 4 bases, leaving 8 bases between the germline ends. CDR1 and CDR2 from the germline V gene are LGHNA and YNFKEQ. The CDR3 spans 13 residues. These data are taken from a study of cytomegalovirus exposure and HLA in healthy donors. Study outcomes and limitations: Trimming of TCR beta V- and J-genes showed a link, identified in a later analysis, to a missense DCLRE1C variant. The study labeled 164 TCR beta chains cytomegalovirus-associated. An ancestry cluster, one associated with Asian ancestry, reportedly showed fewer N-insertions than the 666-donor mean in a later analysis. Later examination showed HLA-associated TCR beta chains had greater clonal expansion than equally common others.

Amplification used 60 Vbeta primers and 13 Jbeta primers. Profiling relied on immunoSEQ multiplex PCR, and the TCRdb table lists in-frame clones only, not all of them. Here the sample spans around 120,000 clones, around three quarters being singletons. The sequencing input was PBMCs. The clonotype originates from a man aged 30 to 45 in good health and CMV-seronegative. The chain employs TRBV4-2 and TRBJ2-7, with no clear D. CDR3 in DNA: TGTGCCAGCAGCCAAGTAATAGAGTACGAGCAGTACTTC. Its protein product is CASSQVIEYEQYF.